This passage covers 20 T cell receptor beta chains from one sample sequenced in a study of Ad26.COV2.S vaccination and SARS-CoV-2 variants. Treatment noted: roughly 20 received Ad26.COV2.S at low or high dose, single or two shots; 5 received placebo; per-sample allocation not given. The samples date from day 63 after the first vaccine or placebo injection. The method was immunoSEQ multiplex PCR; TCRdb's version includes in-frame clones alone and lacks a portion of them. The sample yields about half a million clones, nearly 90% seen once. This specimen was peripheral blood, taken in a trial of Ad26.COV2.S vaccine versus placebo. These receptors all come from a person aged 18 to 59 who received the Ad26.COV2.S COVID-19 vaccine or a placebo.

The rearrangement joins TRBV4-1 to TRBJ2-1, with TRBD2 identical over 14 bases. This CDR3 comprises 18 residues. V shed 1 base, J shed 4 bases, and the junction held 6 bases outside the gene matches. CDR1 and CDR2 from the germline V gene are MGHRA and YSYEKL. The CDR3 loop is CASSQGGLAGVGYNEQFF. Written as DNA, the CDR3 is TGCGCCAGCAGCCAAGGGGGACTAGCGGGGGTAGGTTACAATGAGCAGTTCTTC.

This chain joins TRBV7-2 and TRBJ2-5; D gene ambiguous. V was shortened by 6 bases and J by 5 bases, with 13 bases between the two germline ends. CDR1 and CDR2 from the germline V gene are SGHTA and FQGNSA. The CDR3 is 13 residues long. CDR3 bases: TGTGCCAGCAGGAAATACCGTTGGGAGACCCAGTACTTC. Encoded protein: CASRKYRWETQYF.

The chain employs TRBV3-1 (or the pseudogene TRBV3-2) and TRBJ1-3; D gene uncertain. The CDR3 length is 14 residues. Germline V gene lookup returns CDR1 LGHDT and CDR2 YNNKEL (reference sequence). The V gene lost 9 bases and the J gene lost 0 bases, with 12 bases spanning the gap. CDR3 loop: CASSVGISGNTIYF. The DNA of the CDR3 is TGTGCCAGTAGTGTCGGGATCTCTGGAAACACCATATATTTT.

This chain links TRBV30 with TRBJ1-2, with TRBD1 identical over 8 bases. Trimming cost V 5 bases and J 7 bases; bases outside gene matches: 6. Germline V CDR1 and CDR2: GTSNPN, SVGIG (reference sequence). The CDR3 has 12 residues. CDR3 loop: CAWDQGAGGYTF. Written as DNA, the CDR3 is TGTGCCTGGGACCAGGGGGCAGGTGGCTACACCTTC.

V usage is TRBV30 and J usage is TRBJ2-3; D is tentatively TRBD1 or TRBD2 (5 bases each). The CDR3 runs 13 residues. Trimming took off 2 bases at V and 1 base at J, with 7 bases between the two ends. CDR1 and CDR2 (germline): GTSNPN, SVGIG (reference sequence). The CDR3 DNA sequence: TGTGCCTGGAGTCTGGGGGGCACAGATACGCAGTATTTT. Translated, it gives CAWSLGGTDTQYF.

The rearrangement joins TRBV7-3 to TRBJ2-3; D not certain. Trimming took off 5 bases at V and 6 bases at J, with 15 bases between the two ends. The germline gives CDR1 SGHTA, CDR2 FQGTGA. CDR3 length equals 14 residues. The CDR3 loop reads CASSPSNLLDTQYF. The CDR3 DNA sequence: TGTGCCAGCAGCCCCTCAAATCTGCTCGATACGCAGTATTTT.

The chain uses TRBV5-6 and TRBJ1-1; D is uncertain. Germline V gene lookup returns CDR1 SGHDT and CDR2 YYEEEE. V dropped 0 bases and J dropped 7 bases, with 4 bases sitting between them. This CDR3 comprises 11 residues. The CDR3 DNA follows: TGTGCCAGCAGCTTGGCAGGTGAAGCTTTCTTT. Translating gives CASSLAGEAFF.

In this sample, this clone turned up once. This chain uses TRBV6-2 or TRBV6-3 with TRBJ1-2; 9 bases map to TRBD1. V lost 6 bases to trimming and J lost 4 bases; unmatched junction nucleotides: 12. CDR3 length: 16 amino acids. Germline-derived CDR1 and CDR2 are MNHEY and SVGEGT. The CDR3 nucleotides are TGTGCCAGCAGCTCGGACAGGGGAGGTACATTCTATGGCTACACCTTC. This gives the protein CASSSDRGGTFYGYTF.

The CDR3 nucleotides are TGTGCCAGCAGCTTTAGAAAGGTCGGGGACTCTGGAAACACCATATATTTT. Amino acid sequence: CASSFRKVGDSGNTIYF. The chain couples TRBV7-2 to TRBJ1-3; no clear D gene. This CDR3 spans 17 amino acids. Germline-derived CDR1 and CDR2 are SGHTA and FQGNSA. Trimming left V 3 bases short and J 0 bases short, with 15 bases between.

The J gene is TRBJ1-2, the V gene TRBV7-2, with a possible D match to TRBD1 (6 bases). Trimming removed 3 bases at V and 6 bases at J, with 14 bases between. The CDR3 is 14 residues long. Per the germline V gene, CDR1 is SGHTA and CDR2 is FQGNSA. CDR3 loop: CASSLVPGDHGYTF. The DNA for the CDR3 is TGTGCCAGCAGCTTGGTTCCAGGGGACCATGGCTACACCTTC.

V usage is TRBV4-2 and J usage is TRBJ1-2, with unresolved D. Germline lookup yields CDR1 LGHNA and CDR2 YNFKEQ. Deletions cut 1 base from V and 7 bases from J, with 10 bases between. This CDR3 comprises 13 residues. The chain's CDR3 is CASSQVPGGGYTF. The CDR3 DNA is TGTGCCAGCAGCCAAGTCCCCGGAGGTGGCTACACCTTC.

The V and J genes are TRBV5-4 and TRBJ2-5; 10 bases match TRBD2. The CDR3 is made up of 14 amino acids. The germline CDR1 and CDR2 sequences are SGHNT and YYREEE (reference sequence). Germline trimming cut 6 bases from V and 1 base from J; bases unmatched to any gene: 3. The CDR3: CASKLAGIQETQYF. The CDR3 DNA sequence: TGTGCCAGCAAACTAGCGGGAATCCAAGAGACCCAGTACTTC.

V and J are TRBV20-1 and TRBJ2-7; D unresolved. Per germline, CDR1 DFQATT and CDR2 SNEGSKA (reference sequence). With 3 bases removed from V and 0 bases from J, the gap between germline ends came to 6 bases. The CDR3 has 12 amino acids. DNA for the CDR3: TGCAGTGCTAGTCCCAGCTCCTACGAGCAGTACTTC. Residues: CSASPSSYEQYF.

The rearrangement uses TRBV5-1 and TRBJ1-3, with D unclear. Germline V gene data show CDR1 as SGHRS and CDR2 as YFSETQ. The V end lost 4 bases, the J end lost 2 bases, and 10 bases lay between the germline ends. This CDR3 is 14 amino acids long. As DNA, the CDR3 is TGCGCCAGCAGCGCCGGCTGGCCTGGAAACACCATATATTTT. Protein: CASSAGWPGNTIYF.

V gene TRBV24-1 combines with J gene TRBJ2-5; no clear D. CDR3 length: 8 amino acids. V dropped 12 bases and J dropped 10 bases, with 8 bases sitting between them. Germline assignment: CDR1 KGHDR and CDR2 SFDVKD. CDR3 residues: CAPQIQYF. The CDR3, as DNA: TGTGCCCCCCAGATCCAGTACTTC.

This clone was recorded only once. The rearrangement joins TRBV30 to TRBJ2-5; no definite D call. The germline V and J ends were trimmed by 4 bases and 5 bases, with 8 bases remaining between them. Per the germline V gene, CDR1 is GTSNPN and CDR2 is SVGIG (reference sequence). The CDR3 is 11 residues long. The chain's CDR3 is CAWNNVETQYF. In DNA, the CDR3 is TGTGCCTGGAATAATGTGGAGACCCAGTACTTC.

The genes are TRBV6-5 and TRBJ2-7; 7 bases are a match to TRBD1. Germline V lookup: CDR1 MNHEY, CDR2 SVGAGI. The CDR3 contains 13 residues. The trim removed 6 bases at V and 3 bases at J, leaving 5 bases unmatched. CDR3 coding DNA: TGTGCCAGCAGGAGGGACAGACTCTACGAGCAGTACTTC. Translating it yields CASRRDRLYEQYF.

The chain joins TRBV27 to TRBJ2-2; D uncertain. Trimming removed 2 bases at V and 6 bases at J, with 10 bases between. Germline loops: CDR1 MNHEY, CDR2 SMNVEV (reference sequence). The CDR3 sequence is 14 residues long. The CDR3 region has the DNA TGTGCCAGCAGTTTAAGCCCCTTGGCCGGGGAGCTGTTTTTT. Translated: CASSLSPLAGELFF.

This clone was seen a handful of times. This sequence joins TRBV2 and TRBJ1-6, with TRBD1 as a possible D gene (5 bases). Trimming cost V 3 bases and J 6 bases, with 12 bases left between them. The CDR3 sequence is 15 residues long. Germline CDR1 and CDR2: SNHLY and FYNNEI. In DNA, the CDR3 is TGTGCCAGCAGTGAGGACCCGGGGGGTAATTCACCCCTCCACTTT. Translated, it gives CASSEDPGGNSPLHF.

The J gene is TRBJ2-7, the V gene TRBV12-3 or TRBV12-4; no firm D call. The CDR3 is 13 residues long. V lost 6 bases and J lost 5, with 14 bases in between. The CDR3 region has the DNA TGTGCCAGCAGCCCTGGTCCTTCTAACGAGCAGTACTTC. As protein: CASSPGPSNEQYF.